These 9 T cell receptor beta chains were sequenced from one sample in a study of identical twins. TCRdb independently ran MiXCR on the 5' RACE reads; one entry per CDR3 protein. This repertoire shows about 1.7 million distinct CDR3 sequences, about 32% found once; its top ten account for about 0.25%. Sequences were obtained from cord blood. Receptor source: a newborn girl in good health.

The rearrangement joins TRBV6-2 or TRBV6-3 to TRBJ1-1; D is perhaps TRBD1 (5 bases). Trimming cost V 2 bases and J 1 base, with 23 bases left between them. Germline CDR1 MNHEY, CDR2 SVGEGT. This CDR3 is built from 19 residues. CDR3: CASSYGGGVGPNENTEAFF. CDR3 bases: TGTGCCAGCAGTTACGGGGGGGGAGTGGGGCCGAATGAGAACACTGAAGCTTTCTTT.

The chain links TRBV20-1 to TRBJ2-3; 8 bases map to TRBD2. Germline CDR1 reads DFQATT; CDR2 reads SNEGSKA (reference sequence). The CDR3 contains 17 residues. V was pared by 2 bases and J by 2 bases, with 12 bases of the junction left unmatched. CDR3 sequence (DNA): TGCAGTGCTAGATCCCCGGGAGCGGGAGCGACCACAGATACGCAGTATTTT. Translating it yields CSARSPGAGATTDTQYF.

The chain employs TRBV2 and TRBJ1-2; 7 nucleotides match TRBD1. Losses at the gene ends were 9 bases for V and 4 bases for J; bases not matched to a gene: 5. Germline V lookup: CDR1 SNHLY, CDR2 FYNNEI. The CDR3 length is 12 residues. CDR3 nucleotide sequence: TGTGCCAGTGCCAGGGGGAGCTATGGCTACACCTTC. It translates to CASARGSYGYTF.

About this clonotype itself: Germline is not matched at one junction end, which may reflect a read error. CDR3 in DNA: TGTGCCAGCAGCCAAACTGAAGACAGGGGGAAACCCTTCCACTTT. Amino acids: CASSQTEDRGKPFHF. The V gene is TRBV3-1, the J gene TRBJ1-6; TRBD1 aligns across 9 bases. The CDR3 is 15 amino acids. Germline V gene lookup returns CDR1 LGHDT and CDR2 YNNKEL (reference sequence).

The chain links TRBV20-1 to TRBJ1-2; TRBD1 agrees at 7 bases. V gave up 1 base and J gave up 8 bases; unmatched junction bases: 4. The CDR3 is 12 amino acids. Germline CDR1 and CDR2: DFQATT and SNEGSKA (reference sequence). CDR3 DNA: TGCAGTGCTAGAGTCCAGGGGGAAGGCTACACCTTC. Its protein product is CSARVQGEGYTF.

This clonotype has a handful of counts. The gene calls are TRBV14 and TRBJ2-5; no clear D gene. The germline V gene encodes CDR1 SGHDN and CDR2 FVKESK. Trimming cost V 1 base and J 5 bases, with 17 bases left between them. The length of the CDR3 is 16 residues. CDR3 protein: CASSQATLTAVETQYF. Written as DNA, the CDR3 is TGTGCCAGCAGCCAAGCTACCCTCACGGCGGTGGAGACCCAGTACTTC.

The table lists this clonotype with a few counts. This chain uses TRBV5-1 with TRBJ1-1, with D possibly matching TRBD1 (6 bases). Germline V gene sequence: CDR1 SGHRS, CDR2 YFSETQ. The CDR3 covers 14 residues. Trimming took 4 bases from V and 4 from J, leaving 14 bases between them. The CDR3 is CASSQYGTFTEAFF. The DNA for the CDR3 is TGCGCCAGCAGCCAATATGGGACATTCACTGAAGCTTTCTTT.

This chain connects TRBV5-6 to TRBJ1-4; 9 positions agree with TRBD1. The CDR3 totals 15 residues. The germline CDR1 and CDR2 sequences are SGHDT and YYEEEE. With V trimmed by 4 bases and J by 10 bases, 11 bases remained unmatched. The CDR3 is CASSSRDRESGKLFF. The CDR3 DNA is TGTGCCAGCAGCAGTCGGGACAGGGAATCGGGAAAACTGTTTTTT.

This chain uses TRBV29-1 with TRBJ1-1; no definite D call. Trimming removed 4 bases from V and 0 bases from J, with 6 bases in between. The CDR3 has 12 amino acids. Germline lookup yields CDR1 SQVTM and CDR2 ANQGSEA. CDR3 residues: CSVGWMNTEAFF. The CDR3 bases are TGCAGCGTTGGGTGGATGAACACTGAAGCTTTCTTT.